This is a list of T cell receptor beta chains from one sample in a study of cytomegalovirus exposure and HLA in healthy donors. Clones were read by immunoSEQ multiplex PCR, and TCRdb kept only the in-frame ones, dropping some. The sample shows about 190,000 clones, around four fifths of them seen only once. The sequenced material came from PBMCs. The receptors here all came from a woman in her 40s in good health and CMV-seronegative. Both conserved end residues are part of each CDR3. Each record gives: V gene, D gene, clone size, J gene, CDR3 DNA, CDR3 protein. D genes are given only for firm matches. For some rows the clone size is stated as once, few or many, or as a class when expanded; others skip it.

V: TRBV11-2; D: NA; size: NA; J: TRBJ1-4; DNA: TGTGCCAGCAGCTTAGATCTGGGCAGTAATGAAAAACTGTTTTTT; CDR3: CASSLDLGSNEKLFF
V: TRBV19; D: TRBD2; size: once; J: TRBJ2-1; DNA: TGTGCCAGTAGTACCCCTCTAGCGGAAAAGCAGTTCTTC; CDR3: CASSTPLAEKQFF
V: TRBV7-2; D: TRBD1; size: once; J: TRBJ1-4; DNA: TGTGCCAGCAGCTCCAGGACAGGGGTTGAAAAACTGTTTTTT; CDR3: CASSSRTGVEKLFF
V: TRBV6-1; D: TRBD2; size: few; J: TRBJ2-1; DNA: TGTGCCAGCAGGACACTAGCGGGAGGGGGTAATGAGCAGTTCTTC; CDR3: CASRTLAGGGNEQFF
V: TRBV6-1; D: TRBD1; size: NA; J: TRBJ1-1; DNA: TGTGCCAGCAGTCGTCAGGGGGCCTGGAACACTGAAGCTTTCTTT; CDR3: CASSRQGAWNTEAFF
V: TRBV30; D: NA; size: NA; J: TRBJ2-2; DNA: TGTGCCTGGAAAGAGCGGATGACGGGAACCGGGGAGCTGTTTTTT; CDR3: CAWKERMTGTGELFF
V: TRBV6-6; D: NA; size: NA; J: TRBJ2-3; DNA: TGTGCCAGCATTTCAGGGCTACACACAGATACGCAGTATTTT; CDR3: CASISGLHTDTQYF
V: TRBV30; D: NA; size: NA; J: TRBJ2-3; DNA: TGTGCCTGGAGTGTTGCCCTTACAGGTACGCAGTATTTT; CDR3: CAWSVALTGTQYF
V: TRBV9; D: NA; size: NA; J: TRBJ2-1; DNA: TGTGCCAGCAGCAGGACAGACGACAATGAGCAGTTCTTC; CDR3: CASSRTDDNEQFF
V: TRBV6-5; D: NA; size: few; J: TRBJ2-3; DNA: TGTGCCAGCCGAGGCGGTACGGGGGGCTTTGATACGCAGTATTTT; CDR3: CASRGGTGGFDTQYF
V: TRBV9; D: NA; size: NA; J: TRBJ2-5; DNA: TGTGCCAGCACCTCAGGGATCACTCAGGAGACCCAGTACTTC; CDR3: CASTSGITQETQYF
V: TRBV5-1; D: TRBD2; size: once; J: TRBJ2-3; DNA: TGCGCCAGCAGCTTGGAGGCGGGAGGGAACACAGATACGCAGTATTTT; CDR3: CASSLEAGGNTDTQYF
V: TRBV6-1; D: TRBD1; size: few; J: TRBJ2-1; DNA: TGTGCCAGCAGTGAAGCGACAGGGGGCAATGAGCAGTTCTTC; CDR3: CASSEATGGNEQFF
V: TRBV2; D: NA; size: NA; J: TRBJ2-5; DNA: TGTGCCAGTAGTGGAGGGACCGGGGGGACCCAGTACTTC; CDR3: CASSGGTGGTQYF
V: TRBV7-9; D: NA; size: few; J: TRBJ1-1; DNA: TGTTCCAGCAGCCAAATAAGCGAAGCTTTCTTT; CDR3: CSSSQISEAFF
V: TRBV27; D: TRBD1; size: NA; J: TRBJ1-1; DNA: TGTGCCAGCAGTTTTCAGACAGGGGGAACCACTGAAGCTTTCTTT; CDR3: CASSFQTGGTTEAFF
V: TRBV10-3; D: TRBD1; size: NA; J: TRBJ2-3; DNA: TGTGCCATCAGCGGGACAGGGGTAAGCACAGATACGCAGTATTTT; CDR3: CAISGTGVSTDTQYF
V: TRBV5-6; D: TRBD2; size: NA; J: TRBJ2-7; DNA: TGTGCCAGCAGCCTTTGGGGACTAGCCTACGAGCAGTACTTC; CDR3: CASSLWGLAYEQYF
V: TRBV5-8; D: NA; size: NA; J: TRBJ1-5; DNA: TGTGCCAGCAGCTTGGGGACAGCTGGACGACCGCCCCAGCATTTT; CDR3: CASSLGTAGRPPQHF
V: TRBV11-3; D: NA; size: NA; J: TRBJ1-1; DNA: TGTGCCAGCAGCCTGGGGAGGAACACTGAAGCTTTCTTT; CDR3: CASSLGRNTEAFF
V: TRBV9; D: TRBD1; size: NA; J: TRBJ2-1; DNA: TGTGCCAGCAGCCCGACAGGGGGCGTTATTAGTGAGCAGTTCTTC; CDR3: CASSPTGGVISEQFF
V: TRBV30; D: NA; size: once; J: TRBJ2-3; DNA: TGTGCCTGGAGTGGTGGGAGCGCAGATACGCAGTATTTT; CDR3: CAWSGGSADTQYF
V: TRBV7-6; D: NA; size: once; J: TRBJ2-1; DNA: TGTGCCAGCAGCCCTATGCCTCAGGCCGGCGAGCAGTTCTTC; CDR3: CASSPMPQAGEQFF
V: TRBV4-1; D: NA; size: NA; J: TRBJ1-3; DNA: TGCGCCAGCAGCCAAGATCGGGAGAACTCTGGAAACACCATATATTTT; CDR3: CASSQDRENSGNTIYF
V: TRBV5-4; D: TRBD2; size: NA; J: TRBJ2-1; DNA: TGTGCCAGCAGCTCAGGCGGGAGCGTAATAACCAATGAGCAGTTCTTC; CDR3: CASSSGGSVITNEQFF
V: TRBV19; D: TRBD1; size: NA; J: TRBJ1-2; DNA: TGTGCCAGTAGTAAAGCACCCCAGGGGGGCTATGGCTACACCTTC; CDR3: CASSKAPQGGYGYTF
V: TRBV12-5; D: NA; size: NA; J: TRBJ2-6; DNA: TGTGCTAGTGGAAGGCTGGAGAGTTTATCCTCTGGGGCCAACGTCCTGACTTTC; CDR3: CASGRLESLSSGANVLTF
V: TRBV6-5; D: TRBD2; size: NA; J: TRBJ2-5; DNA: TGTGCCAGCAGTTACCGGGGGACTAGCGGACCTCAGTACTTC; CDR3: CASSYRGTSGPQYF
V: TRBV6-5; D: NA; size: once; J: TRBJ2-1; DNA: TGTGCCAGCAGTGTCGGGGGACCCTACAATGAGCAGTTCTTC; CDR3: CASSVGGPYNEQFF
V: TRBV9; D: NA; size: NA; J: TRBJ2-1; DNA: TGTGCCAGCACCCCCCTCCCGGGGGGCCGCTCCTACAATGAGCAGTTCTTC; CDR3: CASTPLPGGRSYNEQFF
V: TRBV15; D: TRBD1; size: NA; J: TRBJ1-5; DNA: TGTGCCACCAGCTCCACCCTTGCAAGGGGGCTAGGCGGAGGAAATCAGCCCCAGCATTTT; CDR3: CATSSTLARGLGGGNQPQHF
V: TRBV29-1; D: TRBD2; size: NA; J: TRBJ2-7; DNA: TGCAGCGTCCGACTAGCAGGGCGGGGGACCTACGAGCAGTACTTC; CDR3: CSVRLAGRGTYEQYF
V: TRBV6-4; D: TRBD1; size: NA; J: TRBJ2-4; DNA: TGTGCCAGCAGTATCGACAGGGGAGACATTCAGTACTTC; CDR3: CASSIDRGDIQYF
V: TRBV4-3; D: NA; size: NA; J: TRBJ2-1; DNA: TGCGCCAGCAGCCAAGATATCAACAACGGGGAGTTCAATGAGCAGTTCTTC; CDR3: CASSQDINNGEFNEQFF
V: TRBV4-1; D: TRBD2; size: once; J: TRBJ2-1; DNA: TGCGCCAGCAGCCAAGGACTAGCGGATTACAATGAGCAGTTCTTC; CDR3: CASSQGLADYNEQFF
V: TRBV7-2; D: NA; size: NA; J: TRBJ2-2; DNA: TGTGCCAGCAGCTTCCGGGAGACTAAAGCCGGGGAGCTGTTTTTT; CDR3: CASSFRETKAGELFF
V: TRBV11-2; D: NA; size: NA; J: TRBJ2-2; DNA: TGTGCCAGCAGCTTAGGGGCCGATCTTAACACCGGGGAGCTGTTTTTT; CDR3: CASSLGADLNTGELFF
V: TRBV7-2; D: TRBD1; size: NA; J: TRBJ1-2; DNA: TGTGCCAGCAGCTGGGACAGGGATGATGGCTACACCTTC; CDR3: CASSWDRDDGYTF
V: TRBV2; D: TRBD2; size: NA; J: TRBJ2-3; DNA: TGTGCCAGCAGTGACGGTGCGGGAGGGTCAGATACGCAGTATTTT; CDR3: CASSDGAGGSDTQYF
V: TRBV7-3; D: TRBD2; size: NA; J: TRBJ2-3; DNA: TGTGCCAGCAGCTTAAGGTTGGGCGGGAGCGGCACAGATACGCAGTATTTT; CDR3: CASSLRLGGSGTDTQYF
V: TRBV15; D: NA; size: NA; J: TRBJ1-4; DNA: TGTGCCACCAGCAGGACCAAACAGGGATCTGAAAAACTGTTTTTT; CDR3: CATSRTKQGSEKLFF
V: TRBV28; D: NA; size: NA; J: TRBJ2-5; DNA: TGTGCCAGCAGAAGGACAGCCACCCCACAAGAGACCCAGTACTTC; CDR3: CASRRTATPQETQYF
V: TRBV21-1; D: NA; size: few; J: TRBJ1-2; DNA: TGTGCCAGCAGCAAAGAGTGCGGTACTAACTATGGCTACACCTTC; CDR3: CASSKECGTNYGYTF
V: TRBV6-4; D: TRBD2; size: NA; J: TRBJ2-1; DNA: TGTGCCAGCAGTGAAATAGCGGGGACCTCCAATGAGCAGTTCTTC; CDR3: CASSEIAGTSNEQFF
V: TRBV11-2; D: NA; size: NA; J: TRBJ2-5; DNA: TGTGCCAGCAGCTTAGGCAGAAAAGAGACCCAGTACTTC; CDR3: CASSLGRKETQYF
V: TRBV15; D: NA; size: NA; J: TRBJ2-7; DNA: TGTGCCACCAGCGTAAGCAGAGGCCCCTACGAGCAGTACTTC; CDR3: CATSVSRGPYEQYF
V: TRBV5-1; D: TRBD1; size: NA; J: TRBJ2-1; DNA: TGCGCCAGCAGCTCAGACCCGGGACAGGTCAACAATGAGCAGTTCTTC; CDR3: CASSSDPGQVNNEQFF
V: TRBV4-3; D: TRBD1; size: few; J: TRBJ1-2; DNA: TGCGCCAGCAGCGAACGGGACAGGGGTCGGGGAGGCTACACCTTC; CDR3: CASSERDRGRGGYTF
V: TRBV27; D: NA; size: few; J: TRBJ1-4; DNA: TGTGCCAGCAGTTTAAACCCTCCTCGCGGAAGTCATGAAAAACTGTTTTTT; CDR3: CASSLNPPRGSHEKLFF
V: TRBV5-6; D: TRBD2; size: few; J: TRBJ2-2; DNA: TGTGCCAGCAGCTTGCTAGCGGGGTCGAACACCGGGGAGCTGTTTTTT; CDR3: CASSLLAGSNTGELFF
V: TRBV10-3; D: NA; size: NA; J: TRBJ2-1; DNA: TGTGCCATCAGTCGAAACGGGCGGGAAAGCGATGAGCAGTTCTTC; CDR3: CAISRNGRESDEQFF
V: TRBV5-4; D: TRBD1; size: NA; J: TRBJ1-2; DNA: TGTGCCAGCAGCTTCCGGGACAGCATCTATGGCTACACCTTC; CDR3: CASSFRDSIYGYTF
V: TRBV9; D: TRBD1; size: NA; J: TRBJ1-1; DNA: TGTGCCAGCAGCGCGACAGGGCGTGACACTGAAGCTTTCTTT; CDR3: CASSATGRDTEAFF
V: TRBV6-5; D: NA; size: NA; J: TRBJ2-2; DNA: TGTGCCACAGAGGGGAGGACCACCGGGGAGCTGTTTTTT; CDR3: CATEGRTTGELFF
V: TRBV7-7; D: NA; size: few; J: TRBJ2-1; DNA: TGTGCCAGCAGCCCCAGGGTTAGCTCCTACAATGAGCAGTTCTTC; CDR3: CASSPRVSSYNEQFF